Reported below is one T cell receptor (beta chain). Deletions cut 7 bases from V and 0 bases from J, with 6 bases between. The CDR3 contains 12 residues. 13 Jbeta primers and 60 Vbeta primers were used for the PCR. Using immunoSEQ multiplex PCR, the repertoire was profiled, and TCRdb retains in-frame clones only, with some absent. The data show over 150,000 clones, with 75% to 85% seen just once and 6% to 8% held by the top ten. This record comes from a study of cytomegalovirus exposure and HLA in healthy donors. Looking at the study overall: The study placed around 80% of its 398 genotyped donors in the Caucasian-associated ancestry cluster.

The chain links TRBV23-1 to TRBJ1-2, with D uncertain. TRBV23-1 has ORF status, its function being uncertain. Sequencing was performed on PBMCs. The clonotype originates from a male donor in good health and CMV-seropositive. The CDR3 region has the DNA TGCGCCAGCACCTCCTCTAACTATGGCTACACCTTC. Its translation is CASTSSNYGYTF.